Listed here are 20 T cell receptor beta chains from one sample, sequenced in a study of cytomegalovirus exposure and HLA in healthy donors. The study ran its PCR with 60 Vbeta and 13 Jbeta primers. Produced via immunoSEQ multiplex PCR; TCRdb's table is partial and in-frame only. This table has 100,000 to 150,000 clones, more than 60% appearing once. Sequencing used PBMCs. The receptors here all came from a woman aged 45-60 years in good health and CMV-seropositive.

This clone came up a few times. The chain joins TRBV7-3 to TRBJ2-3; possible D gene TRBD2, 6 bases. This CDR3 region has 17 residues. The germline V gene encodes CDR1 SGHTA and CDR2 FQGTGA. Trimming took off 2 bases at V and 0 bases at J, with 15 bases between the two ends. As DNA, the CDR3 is TGTGCCAGCAGCTTAGGTCAGGGAGGCCCCAGCACAGATACGCAGTATTTT. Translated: CASSLGQGGPSTDTQYF.

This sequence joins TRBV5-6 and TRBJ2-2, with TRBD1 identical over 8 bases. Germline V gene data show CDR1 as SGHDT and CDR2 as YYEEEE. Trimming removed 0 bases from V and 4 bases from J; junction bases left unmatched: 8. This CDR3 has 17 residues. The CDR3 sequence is CASSLAPGGSGTGELFF. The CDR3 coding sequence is TGTGCCAGCAGCTTGGCCCCAGGGGGCTCGGGCACCGGGGAGCTGTTTTTT.

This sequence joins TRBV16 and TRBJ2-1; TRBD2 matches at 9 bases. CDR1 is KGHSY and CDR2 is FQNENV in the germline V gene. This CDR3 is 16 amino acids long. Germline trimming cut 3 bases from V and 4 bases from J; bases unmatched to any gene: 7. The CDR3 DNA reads TGTGCCAGCAGCCACCCTCTAGCGGGGATATACAATGAGCAGTTCTTC. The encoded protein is CASSHPLAGIYNEQFF.

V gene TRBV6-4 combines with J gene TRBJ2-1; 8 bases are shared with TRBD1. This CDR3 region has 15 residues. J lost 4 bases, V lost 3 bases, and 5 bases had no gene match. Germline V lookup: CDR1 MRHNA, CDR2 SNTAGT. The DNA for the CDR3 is TGTGCCAGCAGTGAGAGACAGGGGAATTACAATGAGCAGTTCTTC. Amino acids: CASSERQGNYNEQFF.

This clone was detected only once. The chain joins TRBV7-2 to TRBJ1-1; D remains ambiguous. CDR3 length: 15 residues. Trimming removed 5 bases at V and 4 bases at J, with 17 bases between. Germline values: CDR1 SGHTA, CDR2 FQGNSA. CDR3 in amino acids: CASSAVVGGLTEAFF. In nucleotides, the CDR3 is TGTGCCAGCAGCGCCGTAGTGGGAGGCCTCACTGAAGCTTTCTTT.

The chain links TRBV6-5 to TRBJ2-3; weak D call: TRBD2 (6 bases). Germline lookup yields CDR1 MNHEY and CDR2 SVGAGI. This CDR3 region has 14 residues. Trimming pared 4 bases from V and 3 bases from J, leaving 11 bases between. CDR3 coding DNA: TGTGCCAGCAGTTCCCTTGGGGGGACAGATACGCAGTATTTT. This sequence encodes CASSSLGGTDTQYF.

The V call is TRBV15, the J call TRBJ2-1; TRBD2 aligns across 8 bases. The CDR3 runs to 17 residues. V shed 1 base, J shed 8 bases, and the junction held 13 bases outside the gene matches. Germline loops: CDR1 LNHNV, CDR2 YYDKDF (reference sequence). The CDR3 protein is CATSRGRKSGSRDEQFF. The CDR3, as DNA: TGTGCCACCAGCAGAGGGCGGAAGAGCGGGAGTAGAGATGAGCAGTTCTTC.

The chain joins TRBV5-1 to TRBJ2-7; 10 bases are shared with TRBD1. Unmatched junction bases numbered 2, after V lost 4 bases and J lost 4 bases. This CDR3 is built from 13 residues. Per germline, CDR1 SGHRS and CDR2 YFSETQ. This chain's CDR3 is CASSTGQGYEQYF. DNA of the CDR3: TGCGCCAGCAGCACGGGACAGGGGTACGAGCAGTACTTC.

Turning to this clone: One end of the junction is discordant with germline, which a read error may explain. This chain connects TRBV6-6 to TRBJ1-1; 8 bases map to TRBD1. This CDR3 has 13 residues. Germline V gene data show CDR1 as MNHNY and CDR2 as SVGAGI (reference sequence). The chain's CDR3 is CASRQGANTESFF. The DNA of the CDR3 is TGTGCCAGCAGGCAGGGGGCAAACACTGAATCTTTCTTT.

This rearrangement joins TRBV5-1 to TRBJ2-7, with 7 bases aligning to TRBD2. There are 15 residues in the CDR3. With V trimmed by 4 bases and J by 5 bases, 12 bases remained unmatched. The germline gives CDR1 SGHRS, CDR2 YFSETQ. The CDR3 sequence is CASSRTGGGGHEQYF. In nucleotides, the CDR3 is TGCGCCAGCAGCCGGACGGGGGGTGGGGGACACGAGCAGTACTTC.

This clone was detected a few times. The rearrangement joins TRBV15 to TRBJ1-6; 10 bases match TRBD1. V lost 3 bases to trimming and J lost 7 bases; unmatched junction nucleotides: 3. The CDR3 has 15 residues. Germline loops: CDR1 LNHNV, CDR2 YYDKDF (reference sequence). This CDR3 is CATSRGQGLNSPLHF. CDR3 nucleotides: TGTGCCACCAGCAGGGGACAGGGGTTGAATTCACCCCTCCACTTT.

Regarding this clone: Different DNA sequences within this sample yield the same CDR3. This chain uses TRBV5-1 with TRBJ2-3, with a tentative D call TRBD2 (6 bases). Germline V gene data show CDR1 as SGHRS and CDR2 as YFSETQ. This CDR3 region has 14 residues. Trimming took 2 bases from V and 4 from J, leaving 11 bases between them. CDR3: CASSLAPGADTQYF. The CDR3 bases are TGCGCCAGCAGCTTAGCTCCGGGGGCAGATACGCAGTATTTT. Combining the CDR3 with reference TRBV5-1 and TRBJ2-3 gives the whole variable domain KAGVTQTPRYLIKTRGQQVTLSCSPISGHRSVSWYQQTPGQGLQFLFEYFSETQRNKGNFPGRFSGRQFSNSRSEMNVSTLELGDSALYLCASSLAPGADTQYFGPGTRLTVL.

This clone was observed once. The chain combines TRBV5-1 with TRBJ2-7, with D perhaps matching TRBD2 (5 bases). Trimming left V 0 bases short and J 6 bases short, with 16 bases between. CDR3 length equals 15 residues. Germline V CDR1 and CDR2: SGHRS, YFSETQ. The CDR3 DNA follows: TGCGCCAGCAGCTTGGAAGGCACTAGAACGGGCGAGCAGTACTTC. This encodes CASSLEGTRTGEQYF.

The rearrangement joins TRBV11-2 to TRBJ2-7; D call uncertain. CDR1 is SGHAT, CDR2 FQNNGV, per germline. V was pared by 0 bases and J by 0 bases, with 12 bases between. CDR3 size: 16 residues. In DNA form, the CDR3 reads TGTGCCAGCAGCTTAGATCGGAGCGCCGACTCCTACGAGCAGTACTTC. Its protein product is CASSLDRSADSYEQYF.

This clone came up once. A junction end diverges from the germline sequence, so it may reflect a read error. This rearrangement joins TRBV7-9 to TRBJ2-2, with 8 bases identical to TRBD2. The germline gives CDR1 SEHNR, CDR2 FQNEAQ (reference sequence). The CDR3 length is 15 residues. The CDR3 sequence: CSSSLGAGAGGELFF. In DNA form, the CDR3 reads TGTTCCAGCAGCTTAGGAGCGGGAGCAGGCGGGGAGCTGTTTTTT.

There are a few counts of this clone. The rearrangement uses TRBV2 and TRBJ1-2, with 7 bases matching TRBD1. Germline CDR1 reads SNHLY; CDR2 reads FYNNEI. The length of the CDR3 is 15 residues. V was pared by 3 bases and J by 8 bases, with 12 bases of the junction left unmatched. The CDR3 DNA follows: TGTGCCAGCAGTGAGATGATGGGACAGCTGCTGGGCTACACCTTC. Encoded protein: CASSEMMGQLLGYTF.

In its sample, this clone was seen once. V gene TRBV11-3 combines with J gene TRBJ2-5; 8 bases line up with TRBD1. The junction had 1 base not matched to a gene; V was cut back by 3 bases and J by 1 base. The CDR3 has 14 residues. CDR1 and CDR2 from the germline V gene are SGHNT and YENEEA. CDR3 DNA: TGTGCCAGCAGCTTCGGGACAGGCCAAGAGACCCAGTACTTC. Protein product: CASSFGTGQETQYF.

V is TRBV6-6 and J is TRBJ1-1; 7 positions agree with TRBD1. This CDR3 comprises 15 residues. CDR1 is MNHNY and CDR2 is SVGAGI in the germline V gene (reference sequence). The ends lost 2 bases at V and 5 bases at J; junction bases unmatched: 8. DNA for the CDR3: TGTGCCAGCAGTTACCCAGACAGGGCGGGAACTGAAGCTTTCTTT. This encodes CASSYPDRAGTEAFF.

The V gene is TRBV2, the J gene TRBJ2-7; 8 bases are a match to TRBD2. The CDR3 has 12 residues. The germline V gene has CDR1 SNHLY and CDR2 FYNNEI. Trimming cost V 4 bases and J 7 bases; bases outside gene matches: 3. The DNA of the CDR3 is TGTGCCAGCAGTGGACTAGCGAGTGAGCAGTACTTC. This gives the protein CASSGLASEQYF.

CDR3 in amino acids: CAISEPTGTGNEKLFF. CDR3 nucleotide sequence: TGTGCCATCAGTGAACCTACCGGGACAGGGAATGAAAAACTGTTTTTT. The J gene is TRBJ1-4, the V gene TRBV10-3; TRBD1 matches at 9 bases. The V gene's germline CDR1 is ENHRY and CDR2 SYGVKD. J was trimmed by 5 bases and V by 3 bases; bases with no gene match: 7. The length of the CDR3 is 16 residues.